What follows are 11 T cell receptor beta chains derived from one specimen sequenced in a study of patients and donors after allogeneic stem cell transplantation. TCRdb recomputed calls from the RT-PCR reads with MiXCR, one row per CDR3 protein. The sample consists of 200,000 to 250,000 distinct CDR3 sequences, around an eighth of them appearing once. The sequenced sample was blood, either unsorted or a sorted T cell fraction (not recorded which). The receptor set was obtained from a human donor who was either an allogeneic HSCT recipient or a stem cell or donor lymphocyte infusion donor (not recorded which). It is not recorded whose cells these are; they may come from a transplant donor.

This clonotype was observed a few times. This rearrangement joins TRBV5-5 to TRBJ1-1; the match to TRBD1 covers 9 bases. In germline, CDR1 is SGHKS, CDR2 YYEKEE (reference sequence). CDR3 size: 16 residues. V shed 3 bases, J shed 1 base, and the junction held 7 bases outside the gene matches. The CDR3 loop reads CASSSKPGQGNTEAFF. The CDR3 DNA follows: TGTGCCAGCAGCTCAAAACCGGGACAGGGGAACACTGAAGCTTTCTTT.

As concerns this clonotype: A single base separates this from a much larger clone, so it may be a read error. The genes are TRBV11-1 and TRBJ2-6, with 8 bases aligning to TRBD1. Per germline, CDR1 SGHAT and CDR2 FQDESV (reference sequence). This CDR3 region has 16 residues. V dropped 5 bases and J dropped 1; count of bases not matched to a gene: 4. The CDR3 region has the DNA TGTGCCAGCAGCACGGGACAGGCATCTGGGGCCAACGTCCTGACTTTC. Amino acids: CASSTGQASGANVLTF.

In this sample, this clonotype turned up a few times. The CDR3 here is CASSQDGTAKGTDTQYF. The DNA of the CDR3 is TGCGCCAGCAGCCAAGATGGTACAGCCAAAGGCACAGATACGCAGTATTTT. This chain links TRBV4-1 with TRBJ2-3; D gene uncertain. This CDR3 contains 17 residues. Germline loops: CDR1 MGHRA, CDR2 YSYEKL. The V end lost 0 bases, the J end lost 1 base, and 14 bases lay between the germline ends.

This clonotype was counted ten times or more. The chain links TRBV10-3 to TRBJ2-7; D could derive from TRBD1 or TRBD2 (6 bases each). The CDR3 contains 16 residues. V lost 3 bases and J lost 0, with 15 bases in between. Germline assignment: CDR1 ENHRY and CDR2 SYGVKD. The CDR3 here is CAISDPGAETSYEQYF. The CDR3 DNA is TGTGCCATCAGTGACCCGGGGGCGGAAACCTCCTACGAGCAGTACTTC.

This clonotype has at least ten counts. CDR3 sequence (DNA): TGTGCCAGCAGTGTGGACGGGAGGGTATACGAGCAGTACTTC. It specifies CASSVDGRVYEQYF. The V gene is TRBV27, the J gene TRBJ2-7; 8 positions match TRBD2. The junction had 7 bases not matched to a gene; V was cut back by 5 bases and J by 4 bases. The CDR3 is made up of 14 amino acids. Looked up from germline, CDR1 is MNHEY and CDR2 is SMNVEV (reference sequence).

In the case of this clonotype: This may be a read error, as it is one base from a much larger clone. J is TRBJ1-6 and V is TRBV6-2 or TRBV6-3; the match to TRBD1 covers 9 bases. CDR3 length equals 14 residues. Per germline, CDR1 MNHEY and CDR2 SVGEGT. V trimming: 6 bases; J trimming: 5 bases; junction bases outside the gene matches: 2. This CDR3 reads CASSRDRDNSPLHF. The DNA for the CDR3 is TGTGCCAGCAGCCGGGACAGGGATAATTCACCCCTCCACTTT.

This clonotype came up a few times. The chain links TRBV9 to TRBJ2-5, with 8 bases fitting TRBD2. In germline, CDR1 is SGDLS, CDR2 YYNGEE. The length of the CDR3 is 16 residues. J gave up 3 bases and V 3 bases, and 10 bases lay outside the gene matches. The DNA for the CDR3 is TGTGCCAGCAGCGCGACCTTGGCGGGAGGAGAAGAGACCCAGTACTTC. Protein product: CASSATLAGGEETQYF.

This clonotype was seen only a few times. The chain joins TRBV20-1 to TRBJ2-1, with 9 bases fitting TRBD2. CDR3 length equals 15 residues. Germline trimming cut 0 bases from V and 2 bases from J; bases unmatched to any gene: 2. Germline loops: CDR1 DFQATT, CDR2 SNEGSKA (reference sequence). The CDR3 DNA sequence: TGCAGTGCTAGAGATAGCGGGAGCGCCTACAATGAGCAGTTCTTC. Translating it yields CSARDSGSAYNEQFF.

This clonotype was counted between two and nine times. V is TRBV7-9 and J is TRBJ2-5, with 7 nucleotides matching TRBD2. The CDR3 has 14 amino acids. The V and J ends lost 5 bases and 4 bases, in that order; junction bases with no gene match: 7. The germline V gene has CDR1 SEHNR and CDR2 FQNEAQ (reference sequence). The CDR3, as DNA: TGTGCCAGCAGCCCTGGGGCGGGAGTAGAGACCCAGTACTTC. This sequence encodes CASSPGAGVETQYF.

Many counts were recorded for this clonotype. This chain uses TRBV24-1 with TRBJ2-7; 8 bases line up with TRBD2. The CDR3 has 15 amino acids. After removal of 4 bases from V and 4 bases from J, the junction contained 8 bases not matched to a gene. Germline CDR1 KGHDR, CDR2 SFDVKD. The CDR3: CATSDGSGNAYEQYF. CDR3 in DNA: TGTGCCACCAGTGACGGTAGCGGGAACGCTTACGAGCAGTACTTC.

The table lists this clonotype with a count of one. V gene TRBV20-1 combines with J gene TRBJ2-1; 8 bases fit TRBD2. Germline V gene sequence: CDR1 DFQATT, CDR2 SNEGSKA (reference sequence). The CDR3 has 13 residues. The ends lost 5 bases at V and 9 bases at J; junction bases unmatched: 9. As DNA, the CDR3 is TGCAGTGCTCCCGGGACTAGTTTGGGTGAGCAGTTCTTC. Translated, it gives CSAPGTSLGEQFF.